One sample yielded the 17 T cell receptor beta chains listed below, sequenced in a study of beta chain features in type 1 diabetes. Study-wide points: Among all four CD4+ subsets, Type 1 diabetes patients had TCRB CDR3s that were moderately but significantly shorter.

These receptors are not linked to any known antigen. Sequencing targeted expressed TCRB transcripts, as all isolated RNA had been reverse transcribed. Profiling relied on immunoSEQ multiplex PCR, and the TCRdb table lists in-frame clones only, not all of them. The sample consists of roughly 150,000 clones, around 9% of them appearing once. Specimen: central memory CD4+ T cells from blood. The receptor set was obtained from a woman in her twenties or thirties with type 1 diabetes.

The DNA of the CDR3 is TGTGCCAGCAGTCTCCATCCGGACGGGAGCTACGAGCAGTACTTC. It translates to CASSLHPDGSYEQYF. This chain uses TRBV6-4 with TRBJ2-7, with a tentative D call TRBD2 (6 bases). V was cut by 5 bases and J by 3 bases, with 17 bases left in between. This CDR3 comprises 15 residues. Germline lookup yields CDR1 MRHNA and CDR2 SNTAGT.

This clone was recorded a few times. This chain connects TRBV21-1 to TRBJ2-5; the D call TRBD1 from the table was never checked on the DNA. The J call may be incorrect, as the DNA end agrees better with TRBJ2-7. TRBV21-1 is annotated as a pseudogene. The CDR3 loop spans 14 amino acids. The chain's CDR3 is CAIRGQGIAYEQYF. Written as DNA, the CDR3 is TGTGCCATTAGGGGACAGGGAATCGCCTACGAGCAGTACTTC.

The chain combines TRBV11-2 with TRBJ2-5; 8 bases align to TRBD1. This CDR3 has 14 residues. The ends lost 6 bases at V and 4 bases at J; junction bases unmatched: 7. Germline CDR1 SGHAT, CDR2 FQNNGV. The DNA for the CDR3 is TGTGCCAGCAGGAGTCGGACAGGGTCAGAGACCCAGTACTTC. It codes for CASRSRTGSETQYF.

The chain joins TRBV9 to TRBJ2-5, with D perhaps TRBD2 (5 bases). The CDR3 sequence is 13 residues long. Trimming stripped 3 bases from V and 6 bases from J, with 12 bases between. Germline V gives CDR1 SGDLS, CDR2 YYNGEE. The CDR3 DNA follows: TGTGCCAGCAGCGGAAGGACTCGGCAGACCCAGTACTTC. Translated: CASSGRTRQTQYF.

The gene calls are TRBV27 and TRBJ1-5; 12 bases line up with TRBD1. This CDR3 region has 16 residues. After removal of 4 bases from V and 7 bases from J, the junction contained 8 bases not matched to a gene. Germline CDR1 is MNHEY and CDR2 is SMNVEV (reference sequence). The CDR3 DNA is TGTGCCAGCAGTTCAACCGGGACAGGGGGCAGCCAGCCCCAGCATTTT. This codes for CASSSTGTGGSQPQHF.

This clone was seen a single time. The CDR3 DNA sequence: TGTGCCAGCAGTGAAGCGTTGGGGGGGTGGGACACTGAAGCTTTCTTT. Translated: CASSEALGGWDTEAFF. This rearrangement joins TRBV6-1 to TRBJ1-1, with D maybe TRBD1 (5 bases). Per the germline V gene, CDR1 is MNHNS and CDR2 is SASEGT. The CDR3 totals 16 residues. V lost 0 bases, J lost 3 bases, and 14 bases lay in between.

The sample holds a few counts of this clone. The CDR3 reads CASSPTGTGNQPQHF. CDR3 sequence (DNA): TGTGCCAGCAGTCCGACCGGGACAGGCAATCAGCCCCAGCATTTT. The rearrangement uses TRBV7-9 and TRBJ1-5; 7 nucleotides align to TRBD1. Germline CDR1 SEHNR, CDR2 FQNEAQ (reference sequence). This CDR3 is built from 15 residues. V shed 6 bases, J shed 2 bases, and the junction held 7 bases outside the gene matches. Complete variable domain (other parts from reference TRBV7-9 and TRBJ1-5): DTGVSQNPRHKITKRGQNVTFRCDPISEHNRLYWYRQTLGQGPEFLTYFQNEAQLEKSRLLSDRFSAERPKGSFSTLEIQRTEQGDSAMYLCASSPTGTGNQPQHFGDGTRLSIL.

This clone was observed at least ten times. The CDR3, as DNA: TGTGCCAGCACCTCGTCGACAGGGGGGGGAGAGCAGTACTTC. Its protein product is CASTSSTGGGEQYF. The chain is built from TRBV6-5 and TRBJ2-7, with 9 bases matching TRBD1. V lost 7 bases and J lost 7; bases outside the gene matches: 11. The CDR3 runs 14 residues. The V gene's germline CDR1 is MNHEY and CDR2 SVGAGI.

Only one count was recorded for this clone. This rearrangement joins TRBV7-2 to TRBJ2-7, with a weak D call TRBD1 (6 bases). V shed 5 bases and J shed 2 bases, with 28 bases lying between them. The CDR3 extends over 19 amino acids. Germline V gene sequence: CDR1 SGHTA, CDR2 FQGNSA. CDR3 amino acids: CASSRYFLPMTGLTYEQYF. The CDR3 bases are TGTGCCAGCAGCCGTTACTTCCTCCCGATGACAGGTCTCACCTACGAGCAGTACTTC. Supplemented by reference TRBV7-2 and TRBJ2-7, the full variable domain reads GAGVSQSPSNKVTEKGKDVELRCDPISGHTALYWYRQSLGQGLEFLIYFQGNSAPDKSGLPSDRFSAERTGGSVSTLTIQRTQQEDSAVYLCASSRYFLPMTGLTYEQYFGPGTRLTVT.

This chain connects TRBV27 to TRBJ2-1, with 7 bases identical to TRBD2. Germline trimming cut 7 bases from V and 6 bases from J; bases unmatched to any gene: 9. This CDR3 spans 14 amino acids. Looked up from germline, CDR1 is MNHEY and CDR2 is SMNVEV (reference sequence). The CDR3 is CASKTSHGANEQFF. The DNA for the CDR3 is TGTGCCAGCAAGACTAGCCATGGGGCCAATGAGCAGTTCTTC.

The chain employs TRBV7-9 and TRBJ2-2; D is unresolved. The germline V gene has CDR1 SEHNR and CDR2 FQNEAQ (reference sequence). CDR3 length: 16 residues. V was cut by 2 bases and J by 2 bases, with 12 bases left in between. CDR3 sequence: CASSLSQIFNTGELFF. CDR3 in DNA: TGTGCCAGCAGCTTATCACAGATTTTTAACACCGGGGAGCTGTTTTTT. The complete variable domain, with remaining parts taken from reference TRBV7-9 and TRBJ2-2, reads DTGVSQNPRHKITKRGQNVTFRCDPISEHNRLYWYRQTLGQGPEFLTYFQNEAQLEKSRLLSDRFSAERPKGSFSTLEIQRTEQGDSAMYLCASSLSQIFNTGELFFGEGSRLTVL.

This clone has just a few counts. This chain links TRBV6-5 with TRBJ2-3, with D possibly matching TRBD2 (6 bases). The CDR3 contains 15 residues. V was pared by 2 bases and J by 7 bases, with 16 bases between. Germline V lookup: CDR1 MNHEY, CDR2 SVGAGI. The CDR3 loop is CASSYTNREHNTQYF. CDR3 coding DNA: TGTGCCAGCAGTTACACCAACCGGGAGCATAATACGCAGTATTTT.

CDR3 in DNA: TGTGCCAGCAGAGGCACAGGGGACTACGAGCAGTACTTC. This translates into CASRGTGDYEQYF. The chain links TRBV2 to TRBJ2-7; TRBD1 matches 7 bases. The V gene's germline CDR1 is SNHLY and CDR2 FYNNEI. The CDR3 is 13 amino acids. Trimming cost V 6 bases and J 3 bases; bases outside gene matches: 5.

This clone was recorded a few times. The V call is TRBV6-6, the J call TRBJ2-1; D perhaps matches TRBD2 (6 bases). The CDR3 consists of 16 residues. The germline V and J ends were trimmed by 6 bases and 0 bases, with 15 bases remaining between them. The germline V gene encodes CDR1 MNHNY and CDR2 SVGAGI (reference sequence). Here the CDR3 reads CASRGLLGSSYNEQFF. CDR3 nucleotides: TGTGCCAGCAGGGGACTCCTCGGAAGCTCCTACAATGAGCAGTTCTTC.

This clone has only a few counts. The V gene is TRBV2, the J gene TRBJ1-5, with D possibly being TRBD1 (6 bases). Germline V gene data show CDR1 as SNHLY and CDR2 as FYNNEI. The CDR3 contains 15 residues. Trimming removed 6 bases from V and 1 base from J, with 13 bases in between. CDR3 sequence (DNA): TGTGCCAGCAGGGGGGCAGGGTTCAGCAATCAGCCCCAGCATTTT. Translating it yields CASRGAGFSNQPQHF.

The V and J genes are TRBV28 and TRBJ2-5, with D perhaps matching TRBD1 (5 bases). Germline values: CDR1 MDHEN, CDR2 SYDVKM. This CDR3 is 13 amino acids long. Trimming took 3 bases from V and 4 from J, leaving 9 bases between them. The CDR3 sequence is CASSFGQGETQYF. The CDR3 bases are TGTGCCAGCAGTTTTGGGCAGGGAGAGACCCAGTACTTC.

The chain links TRBV28 to TRBJ2-7; TRBD1 might be the D (6 bases). The V and J ends lost 4 bases and 2 bases respectively, with 12 bases between them. The germline V gene encodes CDR1 MDHEN and CDR2 SYDVKM. The CDR3 has 14 amino acids. The CDR3 nucleotides are TGTGCCAGCAGTTCCGGGACATACACCTACGAGCAGTACTTC. This sequence encodes CASSSGTYTYEQYF.